This TCR beta chain was recovered during a study of T cell repertoires in cytomegalovirus infection. TCRdb re-called the reads with MiXCR, one entry per CDR3 protein. In the table there are roughly 640,000 distinct CDR3 sequences, 20% to 25% of which are singletons. The clonotype comes from a human donor in good health (CMV status not recorded). Some clones in this sample may be carry-over from other donors' samples. Sequencing was done on a sample of CD8+ T cells from PBMCs.

CDR3 sequence reads: CATGRTNTGELFF. CDR3 coding DNA: TGTGCCACTGGCCGCACGAACACCGGGGAGCTGTTTTTT. The chain recombines TRBV10-3 with TRBJ2-2; D remains ambiguous. Germline CDR1 reads ENHRY; CDR2 reads SYGVKD. This CDR3 is 13 amino acids long. The V end was cut by 10 bases, the J end by 0 bases, with 9 bases between.